These T cell receptor beta chains were read from a single sample in a study of OX40 agonist ivuxolimab in advanced cancers. Produced via immunoSEQ multiplex PCR; TCRdb's table is partial and in-frame only. The sample has roughly 90,000 clones, approximately 91% seen once; the top ten hold about 0.35%. The specimen comprised CD4+ or CD8+ T cells sorted from blood, sampled in a trial of the OX40 agonist ivuxolimab. These receptors were obtained from an adult with an advanced solid tumor such as melanoma, head and neck, liver or kidney cancer. Each CDR3 is given with its conserved first and last residue. A D gene is named only where the DNA matches it firmly. Size is omitted from some rows. Given values are once, few, many or a class for expanded clones.

V,size,J,D,DNA,CDR3
TRBV27,.,TRBJ2-7,.,TGTGCCAGCAGTTTACAAGAGGGGCCCTACGAGCAGTACTTC,CASSLQEGPYEQYF
TRBV29-1,.,TRBJ2-7,.,TGCAGCGTTGGAAACTCGCTTAGCTCGGGGGAGCAGTACTTC,CSVGNSLSSGEQYF
TRBV5-1,.,TRBJ2-7,TRBD1,TGCGCCAGCAGCCACGGACAGGAGGAGAGAGAGCAGTACTTC,CASSHGQEEREQYF
TRBV14,once,TRBJ2-7,.,TGTGCCAGCAGCCAAGATCCACAGAGTACCATCTACGAGCAGTACTTC,CASSQDPQSTIYEQYF
TRBV5-1,.,TRBJ2-5,.,TGCGCCAGCAGCTTGGGAAACTTAAGGGAGACCCAGTACTTC,CASSLGNLRETQYF
TRBV7-3,.,TRBJ2-2,.,TGTGCCAGCAGCCTCGGTGGTCCCGCGAACACCGGGGAGCTGTTTTTT,CASSLGGPANTGELFF
TRBV4-2,.,TRBJ2-7,TRBD2,TGTGCCAGCAGCCAAATTAGCGGGGCATACTCCTACGAGCAGTACTTC,CASSQISGAYSYEQYF
TRBV7-9,.,TRBJ2-6,TRBD2,TGTGCCAGCAGCTTAGCACTAGCGGGAGACTCTGGGGCCAACGTCCTGACTTTC,CASSLALAGDSGANVLTF
TRBV28,once,TRBJ2-7,TRBD2,TGTGCCAGCAGTTTCCGACTAGCGGGGACCGACGAGCAGTACTTC,CASSFRLAGTDEQYF
TRBV5-4,once,TRBJ2-2,TRBD2,TGTGCCAGCACCCGGGGGGGAGTAGACACCGGGGAGCTGTTTTTT,CASTRGGVDTGELFF
TRBV5-5,.,TRBJ2-1,TRBD1,TGTGCCAGCAGCCTCGGGACAGTCAATGAGCAGTTCTTC,CASSLGTVNEQFF
TRBV11-2,.,TRBJ2-6,.,TGTGCCAGCAGCTCCATGCGTTCTGGGGCCAACGTCCTGACTTTC,CASSSMRSGANVLTF
TRBV7-2,.,TRBJ2-2,.,TGTGCCAGCAGCTTAAGGTGGGGCCTAGCCGGGGAGCTGTTTTTT,CASSLRWGLAGELFF
TRBV2,.,TRBJ2-3,TRBD1,TGTGCCAGCAGACAACAGGGGTTAGGCACAGATACGCAGTATTTT,CASRQQGLGTDTQYF
TRBV30,.,TRBJ1-4,.,TGTGCCTGGAGTACGGGGACCGCTAATGAAAAACTGTTTTTT,CAWSTGTANEKLFF
TRBV6-5,.,TRBJ2-7,TRBD1,TGTGCCAGCAGTTACTCGAGAGGACAGGGTTACGAGCAGTACTTC,CASSYSRGQGYEQYF
TRBV18,.,TRBJ2-1,TRBD2,TGTGCCAGCTCACCCCTAGCGGGGAAAGACAATGAGCAGTTCTTC,CASSPLAGKDNEQFF
TRBV10-2,.,TRBJ1-3,.,TGCGCCAGCAGTGATTCGGTAGAATTGGGAAACACCATATATTTT,CASSDSVELGNTIYF
TRBV5-4,.,TRBJ2-3,.,TGTGCCAGCAGCCGTAACCGATTCACAGATACGCAGTATTTT,CASSRNRFTDTQYF
TRBV19,.,TRBJ2-3,.,TGTGCCAGTAGTCTGACCACAGGGAATCGCGCAGATACGCAGTATTTT,CASSLTTGNRADTQYF
TRBV7-8,.,TRBJ1-3,.,TGTGCCAGCAGCTTCGGCCGCCCAGGCTCTGGAAACACCATATATTTT,CASSFGRPGSGNTIYF
TRBV5-1,.,TRBJ2-1,TRBD2,TGCGCCAGCAGCGGATCGGCGGGGGACTACCAGCAGGAGCAGTTCTTC,CASSGSAGDYQQEQFF
TRBV19,.,TRBJ2-3,.,TGTGCCAGTAGTACCCCCAGAGATACGCAGTATTTT,CASSTPRDTQYF
TRBV18,.,TRBJ2-4,TRBD2,TGTGCCAGCTCACCGACTAGCGGGAAGGGCAGCATTCAGTACTTC,CASSPTSGKGSIQYF
TRBV6-5,.,TRBJ2-3,.,TGTGCCAGCAGTTACTCGTCCAGGGTAACAGATACGCAGTATTTT,CASSYSSRVTDTQYF
TRBV25-1,once,TRBJ1-4,.,TGTGCCAGCAGTGAGTCCCGGGACGAGAGCGAAAAACTGTTTTTT,CASSESRDESEKLFF
TRBV2,.,TRBJ2-2,.,TGTGCCAGCAGTGTAGAGCGTACCGGGGAGCTGTTTTTT,CASSVERTGELFF
TRBV5-4,.,TRBJ1-5,TRBD1,TGTGCCAGCAGCGCTGGACAGGGGGATCAGCCCCAGCATTTT,CASSAGQGDQPQHF
TRBV6-5,.,TRBJ2-1,TRBD2,TGTGCCAGCACGAGGCTTAGCGGGAGGAAGATTGAGCAGTTCTTC,CASTRLSGRKIEQFF
TRBV10-3,.,TRBJ2-1,TRBD1,TGTGCCATCAATGGACAGGGGGCGGGTGAGCAGTTCTTC,CAINGQGAGEQFF
TRBV6-1,.,TRBJ2-7,.,TGTGCCAGCAGTGAAGTTGGTCCCTACGAGCAGTACTTC,CASSEVGPYEQYF
TRBV21-1,.,TRBJ2-3,.,TGTGCCAGCAAGCTAAATTTGTCGGGACAGAGAACAGATACGCAGTATTTT,CASKLNLSGQRTDTQYF
TRBV29-1,.,TRBJ2-3,.,TGCAGCGTTGGGGTAGATACGCAGTATTTT,CSVGVDTQYF
TRBV7-8,once,TRBJ2-7,.,TGTGCCAGCAGCTTAGTAGGTGTGGAGGGTACCTACGAGCAGTACTTC,CASSLVGVEGTYEQYF
TRBV6-5,.,TRBJ2-7,TRBD1,TGTGCCAGCAGTTACCTTCGGGACAGACGGTACGAGCAGTACTTC,CASSYLRDRRYEQYF
TRBV7-3,.,TRBJ2-5,.,TGTGCCAGCAGCTCAGGGCCCCAAGAGACCCAGTACTTC,CASSSGPQETQYF
TRBV7-8,.,TRBJ1-1,.,TGTGCCAGCAGCTTAACTACAGGAATGAACACTGAAGCTTTCTTT,CASSLTTGMNTEAFF
TRBV5-1,.,TRBJ2-5,.,TGCGCCAGCAGCTTATCTGGTCCTCTCGGGGAGACCCAGTACTTC,CASSLSGPLGETQYF
TRBV4-3,.,TRBJ2-1,.,TGCGCCAGCAGCCAAGAGGTAGACAATGAGCAGTTCTTC,CASSQEVDNEQFF
TRBV6-6,.,TRBJ2-7,TRBD2,TGTGCCAGCAGTTTAACTAGCGGACCCTACGAGCAGTACTTC,CASSLTSGPYEQYF
TRBV30,.,TRBJ2-2,.,TGTGCCTGGAGTCGTGCGAGAGGTACCGGGGAGCTGTTTTTT,CAWSRARGTGELFF
TRBV4-2,.,TRBJ2-4,TRBD2,TGTGCCAGCAGCCAAGATCGACTAGCGGGAGGGAACATTCAGTACTTC,CASSQDRLAGGNIQYF
TRBV28,.,TRBJ1-5,.,TGTGCCAGCAGTTTAGGGGGCCCAGGCCAGCCCCAGCATTTT,CASSLGGPGQPQHF
TRBV28,.,TRBJ2-5,.,TGTGCCAGCAGTCCCTCTCAAGGGACCCAGTACTTC,CASSPSQGTQYF
TRBV7-2,once,TRBJ2-5,TRBD2,TGTGCCAGCAGCCTAGCGGGAGGAGGAGAGACCCAGTACTTC,CASSLAGGGETQYF
TRBV19,.,TRBJ2-3,.,TGTACCCCTGTAGGGAATACGCAGTATTTT,CTPVGNTQYF
TRBV7-2,.,TRBJ2-7,TRBD2,TGTGCCAGCAGCTTAGCGGGATGGGGACTAGCGGGGGCCTACGAGCAGTACTTC,CASSLAGWGLAGAYEQYF